This paragraph covers one T cell receptor beta chain sequence. As yet, its antigen is unknown. From RNA transcripts, TCR beta CDR3 regions were amplified. The study used the HTBI primer set for a first-round RT-PCR of the TCR CDR3. Using its own MiXCR run on the multiplex PCR reads, TCRdb lists one record per CDR3 protein. This table holds about 480,000 distinct CDR3 sequences, roughly 24% found once. The data derive from a study of T cells in Graves' hyperthyroidism and ophthalmopathy. General study results and limits: In the blood, most expanded thyroid clonotypes above 0.001 appeared as well.

Germline V gene data show CDR1 as MNHEY and CDR2 as SMNVEV (reference sequence). The V and J ends lost 2 bases and 10 bases, in that order; junction bases with no gene match: 3. This CDR3 contains 14 residues. The chain has TRBV27 and TRBJ1-6; TRBD1 matches at 9 bases. The material sequenced was blood. This clonotype was sampled from a woman between 25 and 40 years old with Graves' ophthalmopathy. CDR3 sequence: CASSLGTGFSPLHF. In DNA form, the CDR3 reads TGTGCCAGCAGTTTAGGGACAGGGTTCTCACCCCTCCACTTT.